This T cell receptor beta chain originates from a study of CD8+CD57+ T cells in acquired aplastic anemia. Whoever was chosen for sequencing had shown CD8+CD57+ cell expansion by flow cytometry. The use of genomic DNA as template underpinned the TCR beta VDJ and CDR3 profiling. TCRdb processed the reads anew with MiXCR; each CDR3 protein has one entry. This sample carries 250,000 to 350,000 distinct CDR3 sequences, roughly 59% of them seen once, and the ten largest clones take under 1.5%. The V gene's germline CDR1 is KGHSH and CDR2 LQKENI. The CDR3 extends over 16 amino acids. Losses at the gene ends were 1 base for V and 2 bases for J; bases not matched to a gene: 3.

Sequencing was performed on sorted CD4+, CD8+, or CD8+CD57+ T cells (not recorded which) from PBMCs. This receptor was identified in a human donor with aplastic anemia. The V call is TRBV18, the J call TRBJ2-3, with 10 bases that match TRBD2. The CDR3 sequence is CASSPRTSGATDTQYF. CDR3 coding DNA: TGTGCCAGCTCACCACGAACTAGCGGGGCCACAGATACGCAGTATTTT.